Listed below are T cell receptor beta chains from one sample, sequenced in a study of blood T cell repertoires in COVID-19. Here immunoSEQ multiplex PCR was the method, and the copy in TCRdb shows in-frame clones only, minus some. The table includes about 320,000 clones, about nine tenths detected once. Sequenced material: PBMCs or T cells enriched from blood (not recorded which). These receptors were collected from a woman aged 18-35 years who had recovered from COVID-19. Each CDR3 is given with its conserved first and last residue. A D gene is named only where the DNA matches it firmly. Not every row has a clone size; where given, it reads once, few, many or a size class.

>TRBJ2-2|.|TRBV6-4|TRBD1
TGTGCCAGCTCGCCAGGTGCAGACAGGGGATTTAACACCGGGGAGCTGTTTTTT
CASSPGADRGFNTGELFF
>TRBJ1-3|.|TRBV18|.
TGTGCCAGCTCGGACATACAGGGCTCTGGAAACACCATATATTTT
CASSDIQGSGNTIYF
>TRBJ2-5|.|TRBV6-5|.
TGTGCCAGCCTTAAGGTGCGGGAGACCCAGTACTTC
CASLKVRETQYF
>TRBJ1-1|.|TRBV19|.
TGTGCCAGTAGTATTAGTAATATGAACACTGAAGCTTTCTTT
CASSISNMNTEAFF
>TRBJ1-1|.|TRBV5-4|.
TGTGCCAGCAGCATACAAGCGGACACTGAAGCTTTCTTT
CASSIQADTEAFF
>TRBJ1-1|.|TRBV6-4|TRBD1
TGTGCCAGCAGTGAAGTGGGGACAGGGGAAGCTTTCTTT
CASSEVGTGEAFF
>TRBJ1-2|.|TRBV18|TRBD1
TGTGCCAGCTCACCGTCCACAGGGGGTTTGGCTAACTATGGCTACACCTTC
CASSPSTGGLANYGYTF
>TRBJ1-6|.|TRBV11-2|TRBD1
TGTGCCAGCAGCGTACAGGGGGCTGATTCACCCCTCCACTTT
CASSVQGADSPLHF
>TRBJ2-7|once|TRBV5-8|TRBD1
TGTGCCAGCAGCTTGGCCCTCGGGACAGGGGTTTACGAGCAGTACTTC
CASSLALGTGVYEQYF
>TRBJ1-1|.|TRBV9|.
TGTGCCAGCAGCGGATCTACGAAAATGAACACTGAAGCTTTCTTT
CASSGSTKMNTEAFF
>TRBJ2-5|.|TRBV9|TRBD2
TGTGCCAGCAGCCTCTCTAGCGGGGGGTTCCAAGAGACCCAGTACTTC
CASSLSSGGFQETQYF
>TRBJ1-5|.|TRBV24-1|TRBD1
TGTGCCACCAGTGGCCTCCCGGACAGGGGGATTAATCAGCCCCAGCATTTT
CATSGLPDRGINQPQHF
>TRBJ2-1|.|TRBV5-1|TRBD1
TGCGCCAGCAGCTTAGGATCGACAGGGGACGTTGAGCAGTTCTTC
CASSLGSTGDVEQFF
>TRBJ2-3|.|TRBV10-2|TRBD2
TGCGCCAGCAGTCAGGGACTAGCGGGGATAGATACGCAGTATTTT
CASSQGLAGIDTQYF
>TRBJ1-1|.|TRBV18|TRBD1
TGTGCCAGCTCACAGGGGGCGCGGATCACTGAAGCTTTCTTT
CASSQGARITEAFF
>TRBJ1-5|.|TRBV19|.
TGTGCCAGTAGTGTCACCAGGGGCCAGCCCCAGCATTTT
CASSVTRGQPQHF
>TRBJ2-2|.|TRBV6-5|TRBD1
TGTGCCAGCAAGAATGACAGGGTGTACACCGGGGAGCTGTTTTTT
CASKNDRVYTGELFF
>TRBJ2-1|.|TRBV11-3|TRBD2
TGTGCCAGCAGCTTAGCGGGGGGGCCCTACAATGAGCAGTTCTTC
CASSLAGGPYNEQFF
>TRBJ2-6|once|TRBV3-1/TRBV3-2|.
TGTGCCAGCAGCCCGTTTACCCAGGGGACTGGGGCCAACGTCCTGACTTTC
CASSPFTQGTGANVLTF
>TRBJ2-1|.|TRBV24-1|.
TGTGCCACCAGTGATGTACAGCCATACAATGAGCAGTTCTTC
CATSDVQPYNEQFF